The source of this T cell receptor (beta chain) is a study of blood T cells in healthy people across ages. Study conclusions and caveats: With donor CMV status unknown, expanded clonotype changes were possibly confounded.

This clonotype has just a few counts. Its antigen is unknown. Primers used in a second PCR of roughly 6 to 11 cycles were a sample-barcoded 5' primer and a J-beta primer mix. Carrying 12 random nucleotides, a template-switch adaptor labeled each individual cDNA molecule. Each CDR3 protein gets one entry after TCRdb re-called the 5' RACE reads with MiXCR. The sample carries a few hundred thousand distinct CDR3 sequences, over 25% recorded once. This CDR3 region has 15 residues. V shed 4 bases and J 8 bases; nucleotides not matched to a gene: 8. Germline lookup yields CDR1 MNHEY and CDR2 SVGEGT. Researchers isolated at least 6.5 million PBMCs per sample. This same sample was also part of a study on T cells of mothers and their children. That work states: From each mother came over 8.5 million TCR beta CDR3 reads, and from each child came 3 million to 3.5 million.

Sequencing was done on a sample of blood. The chain combines TRBV6-2 or TRBV6-3 with TRBJ2-1; 10 bases are a match to TRBD1. The receptor's source is a boy between 2 and 15 years old in good health. CDR3 sequence (DNA): TGTGCCAGCAGTTCACCGGGACAGGGGTCCGATGAGCAGTTCTTC. It codes for CASSSPGQGSDEQFF.